The present TCR beta chain was sequenced within a study of CD4+ T cells in melanoma. The study's findings and limits: Neoantigen-specific CD4+ T cells in melanoma reportedly had diverse differentiation states. CD8+ T cell, macrophage and B cell function reportedly correlated with neoantigen-specific CD4+ T cells.

To note about this clone: The antigen is not known.

TCRdb's copy holds only in-frame clones and misses some; the assay was immunoSEQ multiplex PCR. The sample carries about 15,000 clones, over 70% recorded once. V shed 6 bases and J shed 0 bases, with 21 bases lying between them. This CDR3 has 17 amino acids. CDR1 and CDR2 (germline): SGHRS, YFSETQ. This sequence was found in a human donor with melanoma. The sequencing input was cells from a culture (not recorded whether cultured in vitro). The rearrangement uses TRBV5-1 and TRBJ1-1, with D tentatively TRBD1 (6 bases). The CDR3 DNA reads as TGCGCCAGCAACCCAACAGGGAGATCCCATCTGAACACTGAAGCTTTCTTT. Amino acid sequence: CASNPTGRSHLNTEAFF.